The 20 T cell receptor beta chains listed next were all sequenced from one sample in a study of identical twins. MiXCR, applied by TCRdb to the 5' RACE reads, yields one record per CDR3 protein. The data contain roughly 750,000 distinct CDR3 sequences, less than 25% of them singletons. These data are also associated with another study on T cells expressing NK-cell markers.

Sequenced: PBMCs. The receptor set was obtained from a woman aged 18-29 years in good health.

The genes are TRBV5-5 and TRBJ2-1; D possibly corresponds to TRBD2 (6 bases). The CDR3 runs 14 residues. Germline CDR1 SGHKS, CDR2 YYEKEE (reference sequence). Trimming took off 0 bases at V and 15 bases at J, with 19 bases between the two ends. The CDR3, as DNA: TGTGCCAGCAGCTTGGTGATAGCGGAGGCCGGGCCGTTCTTC. This encodes CASSLVIAEAGPFF.

This chain uses TRBV5-1 with TRBJ1-5; D remains unclear. V was cut by 0 bases and J by 5 bases, with 9 bases left in between. Germline CDR1 SGHRS, CDR2 YFSETQ. This CDR3 region has 14 residues. CDR3 protein: CASSLGGSDQPQHF. CDR3 bases: TGCGCCAGCAGCTTGGGTGGATCCGATCAGCCCCAGCATTTT.

The rearrangement uses TRBV5-1 and TRBJ1-1, with 7 bases identical to TRBD1. This CDR3 comprises 15 residues. With V trimmed by 4 bases and J by 1 base, 7 bases remained unmatched. Germline V lookup: CDR1 SGHRS, CDR2 YFSETQ. CDR3 sequence: CASSLRGTANTEAFF. DNA for the CDR3: TGCGCCAGCAGCCTTAGAGGGACAGCGAACACTGAAGCTTTCTTT.

The genes are TRBV20-1 and TRBJ2-5, with unresolved D. From germline, CDR1 is DFQATT and CDR2 SNEGSKA (reference sequence). V lost 6 bases, J lost 5 bases, and 7 bases lay in between. This CDR3 region has 10 residues. This chain's CDR3 is CSAPLETQYF. The DNA of the CDR3 is TGCAGTGCCCCCTTGGAGACCCAGTACTTC.

This clonotype has just a few counts. The chain couples TRBV20-1 to TRBJ2-1; 7 nucleotides match TRBD2. V dropped 5 bases and J dropped 9; count of bases not matched to a gene: 16. This CDR3 contains 15 residues. Germline-derived CDR1 and CDR2 are DFQATT and SNEGSKA (reference sequence). This chain's CDR3 is CSAPDPGGSRSEQFF. CDR3 in DNA: TGCAGTGCTCCTGACCCGGGCGGGAGTAGAAGTGAGCAGTTCTTC.

This clonotype was counted between two and nine times. V gene TRBV27 combines with J gene TRBJ2-1; the match to TRBD2 covers 8 bases. This CDR3 spans 16 amino acids. From germline, CDR1 is MNHEY and CDR2 SMNVEV (reference sequence). V was pared by 0 bases and J by 6 bases, with 7 bases of the junction left unmatched. The CDR3 bases are TGTGCCAGCAGTTTATCCTCTAGCGGGCCCTTCAATGAGCAGTTCTTC. Its protein product is CASSLSSSGPFNEQFF.

There are many counts of this clonotype. The chain recombines TRBV27 with TRBJ2-1, with D perhaps matching TRBD2 (5 bases). In germline, CDR1 is MNHEY, CDR2 SMNVEV (reference sequence). Deletions cut 2 bases from V and 6 bases from J, with 17 bases between. The CDR3 is 16 residues long. The CDR3 region has the DNA TGTGCCAGCAGTTTAAGGACTTACCCCAAGCCCAATGAGCAGTTCTTC. As protein: CASSLRTYPKPNEQFF.

This clonotype was recorded a few times. CDR3 region: CSARSVTSDDNEQFF. For the CDR3, the DNA is TGCAGTGCTAGGTCAGTGACTAGCGACGACAATGAGCAGTTCTTC. The V and J genes are TRBV20-1 and TRBJ2-1; TRBD2 agrees at 8 bases. V shed 3 bases and J 5 bases; nucleotides not matched to a gene: 9. The CDR3 sequence is 15 residues long. Germline V lookup: CDR1 DFQATT, CDR2 SNEGSKA (reference sequence).

This rearrangement joins TRBV20-1 to TRBJ2-7; 9 bases match TRBD1. Germline lookup yields CDR1 DFQATT and CDR2 SNEGSKA (reference sequence). The J segment lost 7 bases and the V segment lost 6 bases, leaving 10 bases of the junction unmatched. The CDR3 runs to 13 residues. In DNA form, the CDR3 reads TGCAGTGCCTTTGCACAGGGGGCGGAAGAGCAGTACTTC. Residues: CSAFAQGAEEQYF.

This clonotype was observed a few times. The chain couples TRBV12-3 or TRBV12-4 to TRBJ2-7; D call uncertain. Trimming cost V 10 bases and J 2 bases, with 12 bases left between them. This CDR3 has 12 residues. CDR3 DNA sequence: TGTGCCACTTCCAAAAATGCCTACGAGCAGTACTTC. Translated: CATSKNAYEQYF.

Many counts were recorded for this clonotype. The chain links TRBV29-1 to TRBJ1-1, with 8 positions matching TRBD1. There are 12 residues in the CDR3. Germline V lookup: CDR1 SQVTM, CDR2 ANQGSEA. Unmatched junction bases numbered 6, after V lost 8 bases and J lost 4 bases. The CDR3 bases are TGCAGCTCGACAGGGGATGTCACTGAAGCTTTCTTT. Its translation is CSSTGDVTEAFF.

This clonotype was seen a handful of times. The chain links TRBV6-1 to TRBJ1-5, with unresolved D. There are 16 residues in the CDR3. V was trimmed by 3 bases and J by 0 bases, leaving 12 bases between them. Per the germline V gene, CDR1 is MNHNS and CDR2 is SASEGT. The CDR3 nucleotides read TGTGCCAGCAGTGATTCGGGTGATTATAGCAATCAGCCCCAGCATTTT. Protein sequence: CASSDSGDYSNQPQHF.

This clonotype was seen once. This chain joins TRBV6-5 and TRBJ2-5; the match to TRBD2 covers 7 bases. Trimming at V came to 10 bases and at J to 4 bases, leaving 6 bases not matched to a gene. CDR3 length: 12 residues. From germline, CDR1 is MNHEY and CDR2 SVGAGI. CDR3 sequence (DNA): TGTGCCAAAAGGGAGGGAGGAGAGACCCAGTACTTC. Residues: CAKREGGETQYF.

This clonotype was seen only a few times. The chain is built from TRBV20-1 and TRBJ2-2; 8 bases fit TRBD1. This CDR3 is 16 amino acids long. CDR1 is DFQATT, CDR2 SNEGSKA, per germline (reference sequence). V lost 1 base, J lost 4 bases, and 8 bases stayed unmatched. The CDR3 coding sequence is TGCAGTGCTAGAGTTCCGGGACAGGCTTCCACCGGGGAGCTGTTTTTT. It encodes CSARVPGQASTGELFF.

The genes are TRBV12-3 or TRBV12-4 and TRBJ2-5; no firm D call. The V end lost 2 bases, the J end lost 5 bases, and 9 bases lay between the germline ends. There are 13 residues in the CDR3. CDR3 loop: CASSLLQGETQYF. CDR3 bases: TGTGCCAGCAGTTTACTACAAGGGGAGACCCAGTACTTC.

The table lists this clonotype with a few counts. The chain carries TRBV25-1 and TRBJ2-2; 7 bases fit TRBD2. The CDR3 consists of 17 residues. Per the germline V gene, CDR1 is MGHDK and CDR2 is SYGVNS. The V and J ends lost 2 bases and 8 bases, in that order; junction bases with no gene match: 14. CDR3 residues: CASSESWGGTNSGELFF. CDR3 bases: TGTGCCAGCAGTGAAAGTTGGGGAGGGACGAACAGTGGGGAGCTGTTTTTT.

This clonotype appeared many times. The chain recombines TRBV12-3 or TRBV12-4 with TRBJ2-1, with 10 bases matching TRBD2. CDR3 length equals 15 residues. V shed 3 bases and J 9 bases; nucleotides not matched to a gene: 8. CDR3 in amino acids: CASSFYLAGESEQFF. The CDR3 nucleotides are TGTGCCAGCAGTTTTTACCTAGCGGGAGAGTCTGAGCAGTTCTTC.

This clonotype was picked up a small number of times. At one boundary the junction diverges from the germline segment, which might be a read error. V usage is TRBV7-3 and J usage is TRBJ1-1; D ambiguous. This CDR3 is built from 14 residues. Germline V gene data show CDR1 as SGHTA and CDR2 as FQGTGA. The DNA for the CDR3 is TGTGTCAGCAGCTTAGAGGGAATTCGTTCTGAAGCTTTCTTT. Protein product: CVSSLEGIRSEAFF.

The rearrangement joins TRBV18 to TRBJ2-1; perhaps TRBD2 as D (5 bases). Trimming removed 3 bases at V and 0 bases at J, with 12 bases between. CDR1 is KGHSH and CDR2 is LQKENI in the germline V gene. The CDR3 is made up of 16 amino acids. DNA for the CDR3: TGTGCCAGCTCACCCCTTGCGGGCGGCTCCTACAATGAGCAGTTCTTC. It specifies CASSPLAGGSYNEQFF.

This clonotype was found once. This sequence joins TRBV7-2 and TRBJ1-1; no definite D call. Trimming removed 5 bases from V and 5 bases from J, with 15 bases in between. CDR3 length: 14 residues. Germline V gene data show CDR1 as SGHTA and CDR2 as FQGNSA. The CDR3 reads CASSPFQSGTEAFF. The CDR3 region has the DNA TGTGCCAGCAGCCCTTTCCAGAGCGGGACTGAAGCTTTCTTT.